This entry concerns a single TCR beta chain. This specimen belongs to a study of blood T cell repertoires in COVID-19. About the research overall: Material from acute and convalescent COVID-19 was sourced from the United States, Italy and Spain. Sources were T cells, B-cell-depleted T cells, or PBMCs; the material itself was cDNA or gDNA.

The authors' processing: Cell counts per sample came from amplifying reference gene primers. Profiling relied on immunoSEQ multiplex PCR, and the TCRdb table lists in-frame clones only, not all of them. V, J and clone size reflect that table, while D and trimming were determined from the DNA. The data hold tens of thousands of clones, with around 83% observed a single time. The receptor was derived from a man aged 50 to 60 with active COVID-19. Sequences were obtained from peripheral blood.

The CDR3 DNA reads as TGTGCCAGCAGCCTCCGGACAGACGCTAGCACAGATACGCAGTATTTT. Amino acids: CASSLRTDASTDTQYF. The V gene is TRBV11-2, the J gene TRBJ2-3; D is perhaps TRBD1 (6 bases). The CDR3 extends over 16 amino acids. Germline V gives CDR1 SGHAT, CDR2 FQNNGV. The ends were cut back, 5 bases at V and 0 bases at J, with 15 bases in the middle.